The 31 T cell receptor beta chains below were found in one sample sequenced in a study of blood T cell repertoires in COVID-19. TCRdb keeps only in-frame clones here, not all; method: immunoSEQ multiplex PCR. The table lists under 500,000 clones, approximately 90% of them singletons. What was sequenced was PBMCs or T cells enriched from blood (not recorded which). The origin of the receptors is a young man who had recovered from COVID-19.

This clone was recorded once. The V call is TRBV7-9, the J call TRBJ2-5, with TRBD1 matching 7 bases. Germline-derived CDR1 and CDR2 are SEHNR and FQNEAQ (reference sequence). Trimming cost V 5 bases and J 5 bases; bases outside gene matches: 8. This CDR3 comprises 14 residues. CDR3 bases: TGTGCCAGCAGCAGAACAGGGGATAGGGAGACCCAGTACTTC. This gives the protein CASSRTGDRETQYF.

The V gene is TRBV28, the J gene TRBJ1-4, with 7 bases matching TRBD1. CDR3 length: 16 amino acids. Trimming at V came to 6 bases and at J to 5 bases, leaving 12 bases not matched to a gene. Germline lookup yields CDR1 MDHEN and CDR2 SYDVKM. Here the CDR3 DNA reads TGTGCCAGCAGGTTTCGCTGGACAGGTGAAAATGAAAAACTGTTTTTT. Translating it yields CASRFRWTGENEKLFF.

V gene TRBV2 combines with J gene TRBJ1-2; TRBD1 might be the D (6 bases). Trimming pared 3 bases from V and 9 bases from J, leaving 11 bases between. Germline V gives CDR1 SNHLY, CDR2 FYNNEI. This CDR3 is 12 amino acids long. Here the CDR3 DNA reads TGTGCCAGCAGTGATGAGCAGGGGAGCTACACCTTC. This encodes CASSDEQGSYTF.

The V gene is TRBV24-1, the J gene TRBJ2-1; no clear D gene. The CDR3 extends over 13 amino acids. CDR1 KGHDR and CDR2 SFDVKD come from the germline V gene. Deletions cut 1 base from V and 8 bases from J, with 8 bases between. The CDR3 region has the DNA TGTGCCACCAGTGATTTTCTAGTCCATGAGCAGTTCTTC. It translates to CATSDFLVHEQFF.

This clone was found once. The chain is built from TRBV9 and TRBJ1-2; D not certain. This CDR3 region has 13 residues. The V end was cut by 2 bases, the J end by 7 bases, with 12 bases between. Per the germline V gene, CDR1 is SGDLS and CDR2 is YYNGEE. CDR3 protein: CASSVTSGGGYTF. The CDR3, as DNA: TGTGCCAGCAGCGTGACCAGCGGAGGTGGCTACACCTTC.

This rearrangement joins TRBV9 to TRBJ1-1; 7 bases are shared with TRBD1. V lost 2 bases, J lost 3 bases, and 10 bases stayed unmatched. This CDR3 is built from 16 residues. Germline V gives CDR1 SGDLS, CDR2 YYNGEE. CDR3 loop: CASSVNSGGWDTEAFF. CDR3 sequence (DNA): TGTGCCAGCAGCGTCAACTCAGGGGGGTGGGACACTGAAGCTTTCTTT.

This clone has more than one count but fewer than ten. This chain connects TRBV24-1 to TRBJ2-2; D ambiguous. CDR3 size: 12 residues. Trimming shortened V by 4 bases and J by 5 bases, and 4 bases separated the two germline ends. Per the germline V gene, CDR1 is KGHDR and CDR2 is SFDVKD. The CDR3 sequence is CATSERTGELFF. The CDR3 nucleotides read TGTGCCACCAGTGAGAGGACCGGGGAGCTGTTTTTT.

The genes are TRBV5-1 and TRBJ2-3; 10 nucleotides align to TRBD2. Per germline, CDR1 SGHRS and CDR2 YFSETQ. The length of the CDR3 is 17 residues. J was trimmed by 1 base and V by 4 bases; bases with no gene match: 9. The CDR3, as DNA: TGCGCCAGCAGCAGGACTAGCGGAAGAACGGGCACAGATACGCAGTATTTT. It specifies CASSRTSGRTGTDTQYF.

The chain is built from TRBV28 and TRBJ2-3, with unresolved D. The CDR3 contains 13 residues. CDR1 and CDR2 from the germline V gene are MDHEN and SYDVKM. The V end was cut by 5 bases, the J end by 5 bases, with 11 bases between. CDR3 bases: TGTGCCAGCAGTGGTCCCTTAGTAGATACGCAGTATTTT. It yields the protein CASSGPLVDTQYF.

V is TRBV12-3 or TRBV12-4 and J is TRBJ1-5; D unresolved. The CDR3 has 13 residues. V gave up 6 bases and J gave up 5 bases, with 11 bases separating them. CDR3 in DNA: TGTGCCAGCAGCCTGACTGCGGATCAGCCCCAGCATTTT. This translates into CASSLTADQPQHF.

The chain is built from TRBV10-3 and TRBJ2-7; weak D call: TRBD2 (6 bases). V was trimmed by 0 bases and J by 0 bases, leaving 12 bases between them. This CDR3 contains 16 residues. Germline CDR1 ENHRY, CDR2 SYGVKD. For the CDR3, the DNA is TGTGCCATCAGTGAGTCGGGGGGAGGCCCCTCCTACGAGCAGTACTTC. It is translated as CAISESGGGPSYEQYF.

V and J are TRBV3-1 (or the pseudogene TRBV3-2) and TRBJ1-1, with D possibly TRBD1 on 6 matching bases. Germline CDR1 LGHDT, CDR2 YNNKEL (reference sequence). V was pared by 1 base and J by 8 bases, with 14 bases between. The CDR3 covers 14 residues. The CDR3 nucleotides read TGTGCCAGCAGCCAAGCATCACGACAGGAGGAAGCTTTCTTT. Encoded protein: CASSQASRQEEAFF.

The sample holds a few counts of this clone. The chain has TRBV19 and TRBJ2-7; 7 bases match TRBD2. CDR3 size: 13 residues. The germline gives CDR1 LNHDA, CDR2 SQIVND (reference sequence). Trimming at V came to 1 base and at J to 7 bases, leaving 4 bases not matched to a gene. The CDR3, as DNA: TGTGCCAGTAGTATAGGACCTAGCGGAGAGCAGTACTTC. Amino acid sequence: CASSIGPSGEQYF.

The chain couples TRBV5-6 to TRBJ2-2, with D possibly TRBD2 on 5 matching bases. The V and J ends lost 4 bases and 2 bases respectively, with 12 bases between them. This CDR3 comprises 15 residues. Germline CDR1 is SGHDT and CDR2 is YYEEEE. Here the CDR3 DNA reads TGTGCCAGCAGCCCTCCTAGCAGAAACACCGGGGAGCTGTTTTTT. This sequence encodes CASSPPSRNTGELFF.

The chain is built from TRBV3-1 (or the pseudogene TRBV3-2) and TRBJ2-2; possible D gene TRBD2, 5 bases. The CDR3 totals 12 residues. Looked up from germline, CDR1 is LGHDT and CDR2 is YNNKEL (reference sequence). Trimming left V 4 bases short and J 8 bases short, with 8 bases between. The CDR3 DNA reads TGTGCCAGCAGCCGTGACTATGGGGAGCTGTTTTTT. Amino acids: CASSRDYGELFF.

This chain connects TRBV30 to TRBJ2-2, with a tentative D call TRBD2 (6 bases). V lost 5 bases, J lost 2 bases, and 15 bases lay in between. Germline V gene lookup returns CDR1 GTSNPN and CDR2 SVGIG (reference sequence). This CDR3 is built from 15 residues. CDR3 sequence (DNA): TGTGCCTGGGAGAGGGCTAGCGAAAACACCGGGGAGCTGTTTTTT. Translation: CAWERASENTGELFF.

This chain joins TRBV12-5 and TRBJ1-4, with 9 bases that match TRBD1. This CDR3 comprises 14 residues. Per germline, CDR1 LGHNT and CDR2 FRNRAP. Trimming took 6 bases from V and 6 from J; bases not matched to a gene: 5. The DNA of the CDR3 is TGTGCTAGTGGCACCGGGACAGGGTATGAAAAACTGTTTTTT. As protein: CASGTGTGYEKLFF.

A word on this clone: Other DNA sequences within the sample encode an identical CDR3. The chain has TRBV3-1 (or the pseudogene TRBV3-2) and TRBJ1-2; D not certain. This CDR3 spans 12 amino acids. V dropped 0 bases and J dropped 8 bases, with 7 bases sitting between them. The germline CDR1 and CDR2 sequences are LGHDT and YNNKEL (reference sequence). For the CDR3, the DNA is TGTGCCAGCAGCCAAGAGCCGGGAGGCTACACCTTC. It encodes CASSQEPGGYTF.

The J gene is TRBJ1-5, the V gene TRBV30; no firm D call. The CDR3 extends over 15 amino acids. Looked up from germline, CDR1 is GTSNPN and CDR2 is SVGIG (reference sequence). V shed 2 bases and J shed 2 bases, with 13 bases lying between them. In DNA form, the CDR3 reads TGTGCCTGGAGTCCCCCTAGGTTGGGCAATCAGCCCCAGCATTTT. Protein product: CAWSPPRLGNQPQHF.

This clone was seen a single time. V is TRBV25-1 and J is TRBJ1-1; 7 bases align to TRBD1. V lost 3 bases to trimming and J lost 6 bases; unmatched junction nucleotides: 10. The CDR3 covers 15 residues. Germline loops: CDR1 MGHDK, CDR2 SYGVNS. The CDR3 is CASSDPQGGLSEAFF. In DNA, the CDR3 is TGTGCCAGCAGTGACCCCCAGGGGGGCCTCTCTGAAGCTTTCTTT.

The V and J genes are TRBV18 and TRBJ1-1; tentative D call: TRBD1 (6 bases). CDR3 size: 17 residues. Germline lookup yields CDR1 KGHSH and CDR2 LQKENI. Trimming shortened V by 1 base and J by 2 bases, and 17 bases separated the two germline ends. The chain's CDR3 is CASSPQSPGVVNTEAFF. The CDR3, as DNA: TGTGCCAGCTCACCACAGAGCCCAGGGGTGGTTAACACTGAAGCTTTCTTT.

The chain's CDR3 is CASSPGRGGSPLHF. For the CDR3, the DNA is TGTGCCAGCAGTCCCGGGAGAGGCGGTTCACCCCTCCACTTT. The chain employs TRBV6-5 and TRBJ1-6, with no clear D. V was clipped by 5 bases and J by 9 bases, with 14 bases between them. Looked up from germline, CDR1 is MNHEY and CDR2 is SVGAGI. The CDR3 sequence is 14 residues long.

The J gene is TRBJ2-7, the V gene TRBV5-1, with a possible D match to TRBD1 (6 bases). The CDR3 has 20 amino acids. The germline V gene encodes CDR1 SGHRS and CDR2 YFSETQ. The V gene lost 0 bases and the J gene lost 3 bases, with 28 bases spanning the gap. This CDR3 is CASSLVGKKEPGQIYYEQYF. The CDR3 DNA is TGCGCCAGCAGCTTGGTGGGAAAAAAAGAACCCGGACAGATATACTACGAGCAGTACTTC.

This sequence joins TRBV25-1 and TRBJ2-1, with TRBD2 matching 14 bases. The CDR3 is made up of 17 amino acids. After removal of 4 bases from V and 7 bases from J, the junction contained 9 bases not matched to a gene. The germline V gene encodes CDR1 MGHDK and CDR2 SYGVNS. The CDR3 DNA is TGTGCCAGCAGTGTCCGACGGGGGACTAGCGGGAGTAATGAGCAGTTCTTC. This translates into CASSVRRGTSGSNEQFF.

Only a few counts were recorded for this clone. CDR3 protein: CASSYSETGMAYEQYF. CDR3 coding DNA: TGTGCCAGCAGTTACTCCGAGACAGGGATGGCCTACGAGCAGTACTTC. V is TRBV6-5 and J is TRBJ2-7, with TRBD1 matching 7 bases. Germline CDR1 is MNHEY and CDR2 is SVGAGI. This CDR3 contains 16 residues. V lost 0 bases and J lost 2; bases outside the gene matches: 7.

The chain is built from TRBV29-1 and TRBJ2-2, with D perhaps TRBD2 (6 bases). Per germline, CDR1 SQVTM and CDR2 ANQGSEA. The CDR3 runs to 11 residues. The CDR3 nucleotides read TGCTCCTGCGGGGTAACCGGGGAGCTGTTTTTT. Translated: CSCGVTGELFF.

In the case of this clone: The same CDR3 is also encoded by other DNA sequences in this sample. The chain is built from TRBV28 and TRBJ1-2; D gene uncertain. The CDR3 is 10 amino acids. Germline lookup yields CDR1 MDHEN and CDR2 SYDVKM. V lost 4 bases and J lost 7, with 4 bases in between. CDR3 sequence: CASSSRGYTF. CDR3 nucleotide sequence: TGTGCCAGCAGTTCTCGTGGCTACACCTTC.

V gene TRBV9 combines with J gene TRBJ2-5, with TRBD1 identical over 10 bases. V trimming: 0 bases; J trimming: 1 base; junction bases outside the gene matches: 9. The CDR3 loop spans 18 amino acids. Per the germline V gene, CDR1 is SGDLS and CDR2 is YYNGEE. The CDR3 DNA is TGTGCCAGCAGCGTAGCTTGGGGACAGGGGACTAGCCAAGAGACCCAGTACTTC. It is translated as CASSVAWGQGTSQETQYF.

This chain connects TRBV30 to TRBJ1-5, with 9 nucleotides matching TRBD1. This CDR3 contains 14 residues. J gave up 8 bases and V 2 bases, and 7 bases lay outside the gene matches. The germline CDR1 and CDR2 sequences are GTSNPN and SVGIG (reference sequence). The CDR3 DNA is TGTGCCTGGAGTCGCACAGGGGGCGGAGAGCCCCAGCATTTT. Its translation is CAWSRTGGGEPQHF.

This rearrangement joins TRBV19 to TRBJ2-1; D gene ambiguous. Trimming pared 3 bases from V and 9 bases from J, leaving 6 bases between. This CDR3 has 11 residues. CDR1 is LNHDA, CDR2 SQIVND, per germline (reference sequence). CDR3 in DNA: TGTGCCAGTAGTATTTCCTTTGAGCAGTTCTTC. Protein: CASSISFEQFF.

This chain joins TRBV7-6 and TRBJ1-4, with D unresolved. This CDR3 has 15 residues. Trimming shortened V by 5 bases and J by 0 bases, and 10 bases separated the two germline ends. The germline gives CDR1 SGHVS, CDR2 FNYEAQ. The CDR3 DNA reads TGTGCCAGCAGCCCCCAGTTGTCAACTAATGAAAAACTGTTTTTT. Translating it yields CASSPQLSTNEKLFF.